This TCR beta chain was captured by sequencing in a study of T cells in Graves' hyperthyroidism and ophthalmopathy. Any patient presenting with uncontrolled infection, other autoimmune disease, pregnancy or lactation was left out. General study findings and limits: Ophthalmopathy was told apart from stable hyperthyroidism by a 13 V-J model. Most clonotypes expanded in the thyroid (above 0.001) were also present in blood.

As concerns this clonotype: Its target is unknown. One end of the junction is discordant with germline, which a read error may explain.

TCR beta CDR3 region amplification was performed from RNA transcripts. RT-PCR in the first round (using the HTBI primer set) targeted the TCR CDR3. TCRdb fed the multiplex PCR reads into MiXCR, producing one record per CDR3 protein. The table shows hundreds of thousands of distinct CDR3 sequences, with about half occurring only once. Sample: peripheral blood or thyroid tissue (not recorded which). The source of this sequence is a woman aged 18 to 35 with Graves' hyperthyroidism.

CDR3 nucleotide sequence: TGCGCCAGCAGCTCTACAGTGAAGGACTATGGCTACACCTTC. Protein product: CASSSTVKDYGYTF. The chain carries TRBV7-9 and TRBJ1-2; D remains ambiguous. The germline V gene has CDR1 SEHNR and CDR2 FQNEAQ (reference sequence). This CDR3 spans 14 amino acids.